This T cell receptor (beta chain) was recovered during a study of identical twins (dated by TCRdb to about 2016). Turning to the overall study: To test whether fetal clonotypes persist, the study used deep sequencing on TCR alpha and beta repertoires from monozygotic twins, unrelated adults of various ages, and cord blood. Replicate twin experiments were performed at different times using different library preparation protocols to rule out contamination. Points the paper makes about the study in general: Invariant T cells such as MAIT and iNKT could partly confound zero-insertion analyses, though diverse VJ usage argued against this for most clonotypes. A weaker excess of twin sharing was found in beta out-of-frame sequences because the signal-to-noise ratio was lowered by fewer shared sequences. In monozygotic twins, out-of-frame TCR alpha sharing was systematically underestimated by recombination models, although the models agreed with sharing between unrelated individuals. Because the same donors could not be followed over many years, the conclusions depended on cross-sectional statistical analysis. Compared with coincidental sharing between unrelated individuals, an excess of low generation-probability sequences was observed among out-of-frame TCR alpha sequences shared between twins. Fewer insertions were carried by abundant cord blood beta clonotypes, a similar but weaker trend appeared in young adult naive repertoires, and no such trend appeared in memory repertoires.

The germline V end is reduced by 1 base and the J end by 9 bases; junction bases left unmatched: 8. From the germline V gene, CDR1 is SGHAT and CDR2 is FQNNGV. Inclusive of the bounding cysteine and phenylalanine, the CDR3 is 16 residues long. Kept here is only the CDR3 DNA, which spans 48 bases and is read in frame from base 1. This clonotype was counted between two and nine times. Its antigen remains undetermined. Base-call qualities are not available, and no considerably larger clone is one nucleotide away. Only healthy Caucasian donors were included. Three unrelated non-twin adults were also sequenced: a male aged 18 to 30, a male aged 50 to 59 and a female aged 50 to 59. Miltenyi CD45RO+ enrichment and human naive T-cell isolation kits were used to isolate memory (CD45RO+) and naive T cells from PBMC. Library prep was done by 5' RACE. For sequencing, an Illumina HiSeq 2000 was employed. Template switching added a universal primer binding site, and the final cDNA carried a unique molecular identifier that allowed TCR cDNA molecules to be counted accurately. First-strand cDNA for TCR alpha and beta chains was synthesized from specific primers in the conserved constant-segment region. To control for contamination, every cDNA library carried two barcodes: a SMART-Mk sample barcode plus Illumina barcodes. TruSeq adapter sequences, together with Illumina sample barcodes, were added in two successive PCR steps. The Illumina HiSeq platform was used with custom primers to sequence TCR alpha and beta cDNA libraries. From the authors' description of their analysis: MiGEC was used to process raw reads and extract unique molecular identifiers, and MiXCR was used to find CDR3 positions. Recombination models were inferred per individual with the repgenHMM and IGoR tools using an EM algorithm. Shared clonotypes were analyzed with the tcR package in R, and sharing was normalized by the product of cloneset sizes. Out-of-frame nonproductive sequences were analyzed to study raw recombination free of thymic and clonal selection effects. TCRdb reworked the public reads: Q25 trimming with fastp, MiXCR clone assembly, productive beta chains retained. Identical CDR3 protein sequences are pooled into one entry, listed with their most common genes and DNA. The V and J calls shown here were made by TCRdb, not taken from the authors' results. The sample records 690,000 or so distinct CDR3 sequences, roughly 6.2% of which are singletons. Under 2% of the sample belongs to the ten largest clones.

The rearrangement joined TRBV11-2 to TRBJ2-1, and TRBD2 aligns with 11 junction nucleotides. Sequencing was done on a sample of naive T cells sorted from blood. What this sample's cell subset or site label stands for: cells isolated with a human naive T-cell isolation kit. The clonotype was recovered from a man aged 18 to 30 in good health. CDR3 region: CASSLGTSGSWGEQFF. The DNA reads TGTGCCAGCAGCTTAGGAACTAGCGGGAGCTGGGGTGAGCAGTTCTTC. When the CDR3 is completed using the reference TRBV11-2 and TRBJ2-1 genes on either side, the full variable domain is EAGVAQSPRYKIIEKRQSVAFWCNPISGHATLYWYQQILGQGPKLLIQFQNNGVVDDSQLPKDRFSAERLKGVDSTLKIQPAKLEDSAVYLCASSLGTSGSWGEQFFGPGTRLTVL.